The 18 T cell receptor beta chains listed next were all sequenced from one sample in a study of T cells in Graves' hyperthyroidism and ophthalmopathy. Template material for amplifying TCR beta CDR3 regions consisted of RNA transcripts. Carried out on the TCR CDR3, a first-round RT-PCR used the HTBI primer set. TCRdb re-called the multiplex PCR reads through MiXCR, storing one row per CDR3 protein. The sample has 400,000 to 500,000 distinct CDR3 sequences; around 14% are singletons. Input material: blood. These TCRs come from a woman aged 18-29 years with Graves' hyperthyroidism.

The sample holds many counts of this clonotype. The rearrangement uses TRBV15 and TRBJ1-1, with unresolved D. The CDR3 spans 15 residues. CDR1 is LNHNV, CDR2 YYDKDF, per germline (reference sequence). The V gene lost 0 bases and the J gene lost 2 bases, with 10 bases spanning the gap. CDR3 DNA: TGTGCCACCAGCAGAGATCCCTCCCTAAACACTGAAGCTTTCTTT. Translated: CATSRDPSLNTEAFF.

In its sample, this clonotype was seen many times. In this CDR3 the conserved last residue, phenylalanine or tryptophan, is missing, so a read error is likely. The rearrangement links TRBV27 to TRBJ2-5; TRBD1 agrees at 7 bases. This CDR3 comprises 13 residues. From germline, CDR1 is MNHEY and CDR2 SMNVEV (reference sequence). V lost 5 bases and J lost 0; bases outside the gene matches: 0. The CDR3 DNA sequence: TGTGCCAGCAGTGGACAGGACCAAGAGACCCAGTACCTC. Translating it yields CASSGQDQETQYL.

This clonotype was picked up many times. The chain couples TRBV5-1 to TRBJ2-7; 7 bases line up with TRBD2. Germline trimming cut 4 bases from V and 3 bases from J; bases unmatched to any gene: 10. The CDR3 extends over 15 amino acids. Germline CDR1 is SGHRS and CDR2 is YFSETQ. DNA for the CDR3: TGCGCCAGCAGCCACCGAGCGGGAACCATCTACGAGCAGTACTTC. Translating gives CASSHRAGTIYEQYF.

This clonotype occurred many times. The chain recombines TRBV28 with TRBJ1-2; D call uncertain. V lost 6 bases, J lost 4 bases, and 12 bases lay in between. CDR3 size: 13 residues. Germline CDR1 is MDHEN and CDR2 is SYDVKM. Here the CDR3 DNA reads TGTGCCAGCAGGGGAAAGGTTTCCTATGGCTACACCTTC. It codes for CASRGKVSYGYTF.

This clonotype was observed many times. The chain links TRBV5-1 to TRBJ2-2; 11 nucleotides line up with TRBD2. This CDR3 is built from 18 residues. The ends lost 4 bases at V and 0 bases at J; junction bases unmatched: 8. Germline CDR1 is SGHRS and CDR2 is YFSETQ. The CDR3, as DNA: TGCGCCAGCAGCGCCGGGACTAGCGGACTAGCGAACACCGGGGAGCTGTTTTTT. It encodes CASSAGTSGLANTGELFF. Looking up the rest from reference TRBV5-1 and TRBJ2-2 gives the full variable domain: KAGVTQTPRYLIKTRGQQVTLSCSPISGHRSVSWYQQTPGQGLQFLFEYFSETQRNKGNFPGRFSGRQFSNSRSEMNVSTLELGDSALYLCASSAGTSGLANTGELFFGEGSRLTVL.

This clonotype appeared many times. The chain links TRBV9 to TRBJ1-2; D is unclear. The V gene's germline CDR1 is SGDLS and CDR2 YYNGEE. This CDR3 has 15 amino acids. V lost 3 bases and J 8 bases, leaving 20 bases between the germline ends. This chain's CDR3 is CASSEEGRFERGYTF. CDR3 sequence (DNA): TGTGCCAGCAGCGAGGAAGGGAGGTTCGAGAGGGGCTACACCTTC.

Only a few counts were recorded for this clonotype. The chain uses TRBV19 and TRBJ2-7; 10 bases are shared with TRBD1. The CDR3 spans 14 residues. Germline V CDR1 and CDR2: LNHDA, SQIVND (reference sequence). Trimming at V came to 5 bases and at J to 4 bases, leaving 5 bases not matched to a gene. Written as DNA, the CDR3 is TGTGCCAGTAGTGGACAGGGGGAGGTATACGAGCAGTACTTC. This encodes CASSGQGEVYEQYF.

The rearrangement joins TRBV24-1 to TRBJ2-7; D unclear. Trimming took off 8 bases at V and 2 bases at J, with 12 bases between the two ends. CDR1 is KGHDR, CDR2 SFDVKD, per germline. CDR3 size: 13 residues. The CDR3 region has the DNA TGTGCCACCAAAACCCCCTCGGCCTACGAGCAGTACGTC. Translation: CATKTPSAYEQYV.

In this sample, this clonotype turned up many times. V usage is TRBV6-1 and J usage is TRBJ2-5; 7 nucleotides match TRBD2. The trim removed 1 base at V and 4 bases at J, leaving 0 bases unmatched. This CDR3 is 13 amino acids long. Looked up from germline, CDR1 is MNHNS and CDR2 is SASEGT. CDR3 region: CASSEVAGETQYF. CDR3 in DNA: TGTGCCAGCAGTGAAGTAGCGGGAGAGACCCAGTACTTC.

Concerning this clonotype itself: This may come from a read error, since a much larger clone is one base off. Given the absence of the conserved phenylalanine or tryptophan at the CDR3 end, a read error is likely. The chain recombines TRBV2 with TRBJ2-6; 9 bases line up with TRBD1. The CDR3 covers 15 residues. With 6 bases clipped from V and 4 bases from J, the junction kept 4 bases outside the gene matches. Germline-derived CDR1 and CDR2 are SNHLY and FYNNEI. In nucleotides, the CDR3 is TGTGCCAGCAGCGGGACAGGGTTGGGGGCCAACGTCCTGACTCTC. Its translation: CASSGTGLGANVLTL.

This clonotype has at least ten counts. The rearrangement joins TRBV19 to TRBJ1-3, with 7 bases identical to TRBD1. This CDR3 is built from 13 residues. V lost 8 bases and J lost 1; bases outside the gene matches: 2. From germline, CDR1 is LNHDA and CDR2 SQIVND (reference sequence). This CDR3 is CASRGQSGNTIYF. The DNA of the CDR3 is TGTGCCAGTCGGGGACAGTCTGGAAACACCATATATTTT.

This clonotype was counted a few times. The rearrangement uses TRBV7-2 and TRBJ2-6; maybe TRBD1 (5 bases). Trimming pared 5 bases from V and 4 bases from J, leaving 12 bases between. Germline CDR1 and CDR2: SGHTA and FQGNSA. The CDR3 has 15 amino acids. The CDR3 is CASSQGAYGANVLTF. In DNA form, the CDR3 reads TGTGCCAGCAGCCAAGGGGCGTACGGGGCCAACGTCCTGACTTTC.

This clonotype was found a few times. This chain uses TRBV18 with TRBJ1-4; D gene uncertain. The V end was cut by 3 bases, the J end by 0 bases, with 11 bases between. The CDR3 sequence is 16 residues long. Germline CDR1 is KGHSH and CDR2 is LQKENI. The CDR3 protein is CASSPWSETTNEKLFF. Written as DNA, the CDR3 is TGTGCCAGCTCACCGTGGTCGGAGACAACTAATGAAAAACTGTTTTTT.

This clonotype was counted ten times or more. The chain has TRBV6-2 or TRBV6-3 and TRBJ2-7, with TRBD2 matching over 12 bases. The trim removed 2 bases at V and 6 bases at J, leaving 8 bases unmatched. Germline V gene sequence: CDR1 MNHEY, CDR2 SVGEGT. This CDR3 region has 16 residues. CDR3 loop: CASSYPLLAGGLEQYF. CDR3 nucleotides: TGTGCCAGCAGTTACCCCCTACTAGCGGGAGGACTCGAGCAGTACTTC.

This chain links TRBV20-1 with TRBJ2-3; 8 nucleotides match TRBD1. The germline gives CDR1 DFQATT, CDR2 SNEGSKA (reference sequence). This CDR3 is built from 16 residues. Trimming removed 6 bases from V and 2 bases from J; junction bases left unmatched: 13. DNA for the CDR3: TGCAGTGCGATCGACAGGGGTTTCCATGACACAGATACGCAGTATTTT. It translates to CSAIDRGFHDTDTQYF.

The sample holds many counts of this clonotype. The V gene is TRBV13, the J gene TRBJ2-1, with 13 bases identical to TRBD2. Germline V gene lookup returns CDR1 PRHDT and CDR2 FYEKMQ (reference sequence). V lost 1 base, J lost 10 bases, and 10 bases stayed unmatched. There are 17 residues in the CDR3. CDR3 in amino acids: CASSLEVWTSGGVEQFF. The DNA for the CDR3 is TGTGCCAGCAGCTTAGAAGTCTGGACTAGCGGGGGAGTAGAGCAGTTCTTC.

Many counts were recorded for this clonotype. The chain links TRBV5-1 to TRBJ2-1; 8 bases line up with TRBD2. Looked up from germline, CDR1 is SGHRS and CDR2 is YFSETQ. The CDR3 contains 13 residues. The V gene end was trimmed by 7 bases and the J gene end by 6 bases; junction bases not matched to a gene: 6. The CDR3 spells CASSAAGGNEQFF. CDR3 sequence (DNA): TGCGCCAGCTCTGCGGCGGGGGGCAATGAGCAGTTCTTC.

The rearrangement joins TRBV12-3 or TRBV12-4 to TRBJ2-7; D remains ambiguous. The CDR3 spans 11 residues. V lost 8 bases to trimming and J lost 5 bases, with 10 bases between them. CDR3 protein: CASFWGDEQYF. The DNA for the CDR3 is TGTGCCAGCTTCTGGGGTGACGAGCAGTACTTC.